The sequence of this TCR beta chain was determined in a study of CD8+CD57+ T cells in acquired aplastic anemia. The V end lost 7 bases, the J end lost 7 bases, and 12 bases lay between the germline ends. This CDR3 spans 13 amino acids. CDR1 is SGDLS and CDR2 is YYNGEE in the germline V gene. In this sample, this clonotype turned up a few times. Its antigen is undetermined. Genomic DNA constituted the template upon which TCR beta VDJ and CDR3 profiling was performed. TCRdb re-derived calls from the reads in MiXCR, one entry per CDR3 protein. Of 160,000 or so distinct CDR3 sequences listed, about 48% are singletons. Sequencing involved patients with CD8+CD57+ cell expansion previously shown by flow cytometry. Every patient presented with severe acquired aplastic anemia. Regarding the study as a whole: Patients and healthy controls showed no significant CD8+ Simpson's diversity difference.

This receptor was taken from a human donor with aplastic anemia. The V call is TRBV9, the J call TRBJ1-6; TRBD1 might be the D (5 bases). Sequenced material: sorted CD4+, CD8+, or CD8+CD57+ T cells (not recorded which) from PBMCs. This CDR3 is CASGGWGNSPLHF. Written as DNA, the CDR3 is TGTGCCAGCGGAGGTTGGGGGAATTCACCCCTCCACTTT.